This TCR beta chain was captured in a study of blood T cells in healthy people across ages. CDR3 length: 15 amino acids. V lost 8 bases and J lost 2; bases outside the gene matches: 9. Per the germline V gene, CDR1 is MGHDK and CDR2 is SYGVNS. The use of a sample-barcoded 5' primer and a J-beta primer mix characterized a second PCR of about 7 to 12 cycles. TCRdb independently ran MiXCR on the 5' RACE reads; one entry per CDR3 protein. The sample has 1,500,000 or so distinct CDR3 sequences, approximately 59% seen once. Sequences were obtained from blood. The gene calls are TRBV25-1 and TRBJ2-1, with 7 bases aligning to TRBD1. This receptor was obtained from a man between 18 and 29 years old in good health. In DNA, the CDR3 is TGTGCCAGCCACGCCGGGACAGCGACCTACAATGAGCAGTTCTTC. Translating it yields CASHAGTATYNEQFF.